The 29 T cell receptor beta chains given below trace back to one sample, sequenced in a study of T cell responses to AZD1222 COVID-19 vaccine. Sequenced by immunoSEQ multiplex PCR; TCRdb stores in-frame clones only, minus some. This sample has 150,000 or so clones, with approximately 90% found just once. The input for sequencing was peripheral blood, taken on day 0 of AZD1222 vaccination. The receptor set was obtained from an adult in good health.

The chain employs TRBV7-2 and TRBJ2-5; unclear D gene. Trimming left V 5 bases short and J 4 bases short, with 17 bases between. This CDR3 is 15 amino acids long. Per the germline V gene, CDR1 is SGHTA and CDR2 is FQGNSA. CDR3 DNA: TGTGCCAGCAGCCCACAGAGTTGGGTACGAGAGACCCAGTACTTC. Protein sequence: CASSPQSWVRETQYF.

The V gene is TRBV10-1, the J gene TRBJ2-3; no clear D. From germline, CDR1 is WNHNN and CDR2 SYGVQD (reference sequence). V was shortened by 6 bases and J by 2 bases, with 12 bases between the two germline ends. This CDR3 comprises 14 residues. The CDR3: CASSAKYLTDTQYF. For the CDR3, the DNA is TGCGCCAGCAGCGCCAAATACCTCACAGATACGCAGTATTTT.

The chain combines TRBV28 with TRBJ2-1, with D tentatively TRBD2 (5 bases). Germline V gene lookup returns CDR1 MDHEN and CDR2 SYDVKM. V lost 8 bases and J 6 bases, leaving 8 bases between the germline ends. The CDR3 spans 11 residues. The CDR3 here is CASGRLNEQFF. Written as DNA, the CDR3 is TGTGCCAGCGGGAGACTCAATGAGCAGTTCTTC. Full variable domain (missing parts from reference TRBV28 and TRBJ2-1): DVKVTQSSRYLVKRTGEKVFLECVQDMDHENMFWYRQDPGLGLRLIYFSYDVKMKEKGDIPEGYSVSREKKERFSLILESASTNQTSMYLCASGRLNEQFFGPGTRLTVL.

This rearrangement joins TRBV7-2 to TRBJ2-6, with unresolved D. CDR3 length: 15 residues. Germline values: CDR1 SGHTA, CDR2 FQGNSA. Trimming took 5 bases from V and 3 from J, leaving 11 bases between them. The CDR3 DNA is TGTGCCAGCAGCCCACGCCGGGTTGGGGCCAACGTCCTGACTTTC. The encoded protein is CASSPRRVGANVLTF.

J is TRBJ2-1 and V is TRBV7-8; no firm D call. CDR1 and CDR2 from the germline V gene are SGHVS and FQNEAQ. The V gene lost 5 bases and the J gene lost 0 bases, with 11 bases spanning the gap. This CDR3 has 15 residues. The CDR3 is CASSPFLSSYNEQFF. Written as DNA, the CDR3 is TGTGCCAGCAGCCCTTTTCTGAGCTCCTACAATGAGCAGTTCTTC. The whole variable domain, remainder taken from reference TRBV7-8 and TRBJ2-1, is GAGVSQSPRYKVAKRGQDVALRCDPISGHVSLFWYQQALGQGPEFLTYFQNEAQLDKSGLPSDRFFAERPEGSVSTLKIQRTQQEDSAVYLCASSPFLSSYNEQFFGPGTRLTVL.

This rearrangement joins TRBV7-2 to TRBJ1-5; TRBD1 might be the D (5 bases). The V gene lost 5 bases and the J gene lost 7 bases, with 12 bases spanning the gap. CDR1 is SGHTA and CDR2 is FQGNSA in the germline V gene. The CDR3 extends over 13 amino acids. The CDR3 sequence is CASSPVGGQPQHF. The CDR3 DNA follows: TGTGCCAGCAGCCCAGTGGGGGGGCAGCCCCAGCATTTT.

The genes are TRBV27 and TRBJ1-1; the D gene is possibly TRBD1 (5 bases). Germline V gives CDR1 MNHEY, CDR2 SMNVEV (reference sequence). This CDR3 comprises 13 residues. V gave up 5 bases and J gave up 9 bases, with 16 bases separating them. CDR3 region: CASSSGAREKAFF. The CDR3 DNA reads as TGTGCCAGCAGTAGTGGGGCCCGGGAAAAAGCTTTCTTT.

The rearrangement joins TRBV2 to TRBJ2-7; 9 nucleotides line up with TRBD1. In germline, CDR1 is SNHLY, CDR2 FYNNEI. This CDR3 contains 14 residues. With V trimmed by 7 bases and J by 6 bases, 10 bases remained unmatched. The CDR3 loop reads CASTPGQGFIEQYF. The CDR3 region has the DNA TGTGCCAGCACGCCGGGACAGGGATTTATCGAGCAGTACTTC.

The CDR3 sequence is CASSRDRVNTEAFF. The CDR3 nucleotides read TGCGCCAGCAGCCGGGACAGGGTAAACACTGAAGCTTTCTTT. The chain couples TRBV5-1 to TRBJ1-1; 9 nucleotides match TRBD1. Germline loops: CDR1 SGHRS, CDR2 YFSETQ. CDR3 size: 14 residues. The V and J ends lost 4 bases and 2 bases, in that order; junction bases with no gene match: 3.

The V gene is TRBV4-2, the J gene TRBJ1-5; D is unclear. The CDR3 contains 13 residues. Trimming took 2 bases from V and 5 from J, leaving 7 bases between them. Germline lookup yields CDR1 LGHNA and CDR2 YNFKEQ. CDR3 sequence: CASSQQPDQPQHF. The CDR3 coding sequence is TGTGCCAGCAGCCAACAGCCTGATCAGCCCCAGCATTTT.

The CDR3 DNA is TGTGCCAGCAGTGATCCCCTGACAGGGAGCTCCTACGAGCAGTACTTC. Its translation is CASSDPLTGSSYEQYF. The chain links TRBV25-1 to TRBJ2-7; 7 positions match TRBD1. The CDR3 totals 16 residues. Per the germline V gene, CDR1 is MGHDK and CDR2 is SYGVNS. Trimming cost V 3 bases and J 0 bases; bases outside gene matches: 8.

The CDR3 coding sequence is TGTGCCAGCAGCGTAGGAGGGGAAACCGGCTACGAGCAGTACTTC. It specifies CASSVGGETGYEQYF. The genes are TRBV9 and TRBJ2-7; tentatively, D is TRBD1 or TRBD2 (5 bases each). With 0 bases removed from V and 3 bases from J, the gap between germline ends came to 13 bases. This CDR3 region has 15 residues. The germline V gene has CDR1 SGDLS and CDR2 YYNGEE.

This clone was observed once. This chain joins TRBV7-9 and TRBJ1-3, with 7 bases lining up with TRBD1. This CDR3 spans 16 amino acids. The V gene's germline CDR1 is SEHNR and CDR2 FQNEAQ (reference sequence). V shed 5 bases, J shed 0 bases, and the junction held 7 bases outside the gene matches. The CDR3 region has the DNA TGTGCCAGCAGCCCCCACCGGGACAGCTCTGGAAACACCATATATTTT. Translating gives CASSPHRDSSGNTIYF. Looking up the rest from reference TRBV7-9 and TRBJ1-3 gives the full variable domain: DTGVSQNPRHKITKRGQNVTFRCDPISEHNRLYWYRQTLGQGPEFLTYFQNEAQLEKSRLLSDRFSAERPKGSFSTLEIQRTEQGDSAMYLCASSPHRDSSGNTIYFGEGSWLTVV.

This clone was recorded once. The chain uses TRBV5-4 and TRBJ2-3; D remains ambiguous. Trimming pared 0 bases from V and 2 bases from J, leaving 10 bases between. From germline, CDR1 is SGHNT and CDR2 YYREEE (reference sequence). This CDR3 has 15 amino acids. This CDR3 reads CASSLGGVPTDTQYF. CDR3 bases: TGTGCCAGCAGCTTGGGTGGGGTTCCCACAGATACGCAGTATTTT.

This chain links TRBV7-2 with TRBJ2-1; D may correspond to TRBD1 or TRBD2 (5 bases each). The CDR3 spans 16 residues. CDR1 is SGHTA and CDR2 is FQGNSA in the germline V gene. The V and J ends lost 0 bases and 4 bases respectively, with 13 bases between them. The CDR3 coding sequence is TGTGCCAGCAGCTTAGCGGGGGTAGCGACGTACAATGAGCAGTTCTTC. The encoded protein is CASSLAGVATYNEQFF.

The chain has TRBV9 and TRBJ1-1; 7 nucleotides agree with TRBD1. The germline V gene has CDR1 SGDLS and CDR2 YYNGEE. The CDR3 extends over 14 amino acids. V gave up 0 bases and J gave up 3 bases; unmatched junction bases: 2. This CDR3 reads CASSVETGDTEAFF. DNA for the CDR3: TGTGCCAGCAGCGTAGAAACAGGGGACACTGAAGCTTTCTTT.

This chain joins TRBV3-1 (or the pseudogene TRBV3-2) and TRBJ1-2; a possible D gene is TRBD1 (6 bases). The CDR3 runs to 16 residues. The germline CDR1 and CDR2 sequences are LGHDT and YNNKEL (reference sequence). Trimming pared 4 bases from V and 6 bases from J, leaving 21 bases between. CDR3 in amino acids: CASSLLSGGGEDGYTF. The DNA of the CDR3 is TGTGCCAGCAGCCTCCTTTCGGGGGGGGGCGAGGATGGCTACACCTTC.

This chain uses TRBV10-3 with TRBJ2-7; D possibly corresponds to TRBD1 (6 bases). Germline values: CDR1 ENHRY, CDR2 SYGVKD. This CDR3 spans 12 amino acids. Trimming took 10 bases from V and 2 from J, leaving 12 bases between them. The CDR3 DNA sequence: TGTGCCAGTTCCGGGACACCCTACGAGCAGTACTTC. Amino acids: CASSGTPYEQYF.

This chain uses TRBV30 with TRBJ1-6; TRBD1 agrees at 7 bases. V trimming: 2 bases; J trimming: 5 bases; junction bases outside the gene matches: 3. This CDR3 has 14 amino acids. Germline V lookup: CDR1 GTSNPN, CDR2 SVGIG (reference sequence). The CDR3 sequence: CAWSRDSHNSPLHF. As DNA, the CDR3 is TGTGCCTGGAGTCGGGACAGCCATAATTCACCCCTCCACTTT.

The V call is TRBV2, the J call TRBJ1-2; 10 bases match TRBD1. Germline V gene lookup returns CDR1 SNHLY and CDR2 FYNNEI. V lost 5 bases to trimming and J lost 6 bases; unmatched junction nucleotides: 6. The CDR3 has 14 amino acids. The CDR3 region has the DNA TGTGCCAGCAGTAGCGGACAGGGGGTTGATGGCTACACCTTC. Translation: CASSSGQGVDGYTF.

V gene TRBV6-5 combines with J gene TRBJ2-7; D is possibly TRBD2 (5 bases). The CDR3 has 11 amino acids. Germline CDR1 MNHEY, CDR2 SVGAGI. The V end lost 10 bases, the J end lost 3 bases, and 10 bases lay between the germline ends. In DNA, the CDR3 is TGTGCCACCGCCCGGGGCTACGAGCAGTACTTC. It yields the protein CATARGYEQYF.

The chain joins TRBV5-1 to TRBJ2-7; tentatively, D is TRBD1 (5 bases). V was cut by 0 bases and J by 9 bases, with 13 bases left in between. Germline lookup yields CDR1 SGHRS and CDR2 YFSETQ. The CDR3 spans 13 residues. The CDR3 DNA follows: TGCGCCAGCAGCTTGGACAGTGGGGCGTTGCAGTACTTC. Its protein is CASSLDSGALQYF.

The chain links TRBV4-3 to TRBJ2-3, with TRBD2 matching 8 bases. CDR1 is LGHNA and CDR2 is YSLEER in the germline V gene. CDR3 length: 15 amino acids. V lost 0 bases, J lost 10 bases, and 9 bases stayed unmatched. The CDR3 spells CASSQDRGAGGPQYF. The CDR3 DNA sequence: TGCGCCAGCAGCCAAGATCGGGGGGCGGGGGGCCCGCAGTATTTT.

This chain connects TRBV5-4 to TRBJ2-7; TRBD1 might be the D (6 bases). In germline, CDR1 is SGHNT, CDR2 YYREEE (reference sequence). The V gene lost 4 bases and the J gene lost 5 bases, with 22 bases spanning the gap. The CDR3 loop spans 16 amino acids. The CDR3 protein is CASSQAGTLSRDEQYF. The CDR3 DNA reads TGTGCCAGCAGCCAAGCCGGGACACTTTCTAGGGACGAGCAGTACTTC.

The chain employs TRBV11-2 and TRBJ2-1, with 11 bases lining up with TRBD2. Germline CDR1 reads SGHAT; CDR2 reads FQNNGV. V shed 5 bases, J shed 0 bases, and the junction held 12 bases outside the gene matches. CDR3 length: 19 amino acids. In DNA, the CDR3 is TGTGCCAGCAGCATTAGCACCGGGACTAGCGGTTACTCCTACAATGAGCAGTTCTTC. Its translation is CASSISTGTSGYSYNEQFF.

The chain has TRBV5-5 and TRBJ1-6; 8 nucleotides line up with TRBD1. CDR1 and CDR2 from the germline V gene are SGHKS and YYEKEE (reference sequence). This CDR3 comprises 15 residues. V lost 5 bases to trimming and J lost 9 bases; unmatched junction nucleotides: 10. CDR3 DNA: TGTGCCAGCAGTCTCTCTCAGGGGGCTTTTTCACCCCTCCACTTT. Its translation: CASSLSQGAFSPLHF. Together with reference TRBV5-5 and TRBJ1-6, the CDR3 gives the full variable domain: DAGVTQSPTHLIKTRGQQVTLRCSPISGHKSVSWYQQVLGQGPQFIFQYYEKEERGRGNFPDRFSARQFPNYSSELNVNALLLGDSALYLCASSLSQGAFSPLHFGNGTRLTVT.

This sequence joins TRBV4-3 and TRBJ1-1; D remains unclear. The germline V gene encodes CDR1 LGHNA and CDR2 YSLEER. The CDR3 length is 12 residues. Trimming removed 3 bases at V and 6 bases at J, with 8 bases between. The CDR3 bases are TGCGCCAGCAGCCAGGCGGACTCTGAAGCTTTCTTT. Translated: CASSQADSEAFF.

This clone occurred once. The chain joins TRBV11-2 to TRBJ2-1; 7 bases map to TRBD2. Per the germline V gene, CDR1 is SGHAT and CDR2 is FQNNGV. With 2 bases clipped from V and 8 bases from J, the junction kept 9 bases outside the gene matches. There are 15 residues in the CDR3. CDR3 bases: TGTGCCAGCAGCTTACGTCCTAGCGGAAGGGATGAGCAGTTCTTC. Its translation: CASSLRPSGRDEQFF.

The CDR3 DNA reads TGTGCCAGCAGTGAGGGCAGCCCGTCTTTCTTT. Translated: CASSEGSPSFF. The rearrangement uses TRBV2 and TRBJ1-1, with D unclear. CDR3 size: 11 residues. The V end was cut by 3 bases, the J end by 12 bases, with 11 bases between. Germline V gene data show CDR1 as SNHLY and CDR2 as FYNNEI.